This T cell receptor (beta chain) stems from a study of blood T cells in healthy people across ages. Remarks on this clonotype: Its antigen is not known.

Per sample, no less than 6 micrograms of total RNA were extracted. Overall study findings and caveats: Fewer expanded clones and more diversity marked long-lived versus aged donors. Investigators treated diversity estimates from one million T cells as underestimates. The donors' CMV status was not determined, possibly confounding changes in expanded clonotypes.

Primers used in a second PCR of about 7 to 11 cycles were a sample-barcoded 5' primer and a J-beta primer mix. TCRdb ran MiXCR on the 5' RACE reads and lists one entry per CDR3 protein. Altogether hundreds of thousands of distinct CDR3 sequences are present, more than 20% being singletons, with the ten largest covering roughly 3.6%. In germline, CDR1 is LGHDT, CDR2 YNNKEL (reference sequence). Trimming cost V 2 bases and J 6 bases, with 10 bases left between them. This CDR3 contains 13 residues. Source material: blood. The V gene is TRBV3-1, the J gene TRBJ1-2, with D possibly matching TRBD1 (5 bases). The receptor comes from a man in his sixties or seventies in good health. The CDR3 coding sequence is TGTGCCAGCAGCCAATCAGGGTTGGATGGCTACACCTTC. It is translated as CASSQSGLDGYTF.